These 20 T cell receptor beta chains were sequenced from one sample in a study of blood T cell repertoires in COVID-19. Assay: immunoSEQ multiplex PCR; the TCRdb copy retains only in-frame clones and omits some. The sample has 220,000 or so clones; roughly 80% are singletons. The specimen was peripheral blood. The receptors derive from a woman of 80 years or more with COVID-19, enrolled during active disease.

The V call is TRBV21-1, the J call TRBJ2-1; the table's D call of TRBD2 was not tested on the DNA. TRBV21-1 is shown as a pseudogene. This CDR3 contains 19 residues. The CDR3 DNA follows: TGTGCCAGCAGCGTAAAGTGGGGGCTAGCGGGGAACTCCTACAATGAGCAGTTCTTC. Protein sequence: CASSVKWGLAGNSYNEQFF.

The CDR3 region has the DNA TGTGCCAGCAGCGAGGGGGGGACTTACTCTGGCCATGAGCAGTTCTTC. It specifies CASSEGGTYSGHEQFF. V is TRBV9 and J is TRBJ2-1, with D perhaps matching TRBD2 (7 bases). Trimming removed 3 bases from V and 8 bases from J, with 21 bases in between. Germline CDR1 reads SGDLS; CDR2 reads YYNGEE. This CDR3 region has 16 residues. Full variable domain (outside the CDR3, taken from reference TRBV9 and TRBJ2-1): DSGVTQTPKHLITATGQRVTLRCSPRSGDLSVYWYQQSLDQGLQFLIQYYNGEERAKGNILERFSAQQFPDLHSELNLSSLELGDSALYFCASSEGGTYSGHEQFFGPGTRLTVL.

The chain combines TRBV27 with TRBJ2-1; 8 nucleotides line up with TRBD2. There are 17 residues in the CDR3. CDR1 is MNHEY, CDR2 SMNVEV, per germline (reference sequence). V was clipped by 5 bases and J by 4 bases; unmatched bases: 13. DNA for the CDR3: TGTGCCAGCAGTCAGTCTCCTCTTGCGGGGGGATACAATGAGCAGTTCTTC. It yields the protein CASSQSPLAGGYNEQFF.

The genes are TRBV3-1 (or the pseudogene TRBV3-2) and TRBJ2-5; weak D call: TRBD1 (6 bases). This CDR3 is 20 amino acids long. Germline V gene sequence: CDR1 LGHDT, CDR2 YNNKEL (reference sequence). Deletions cut 0 bases from V and 1 base from J, with 24 bases between. The CDR3 protein is CASSQDVRQAVKRVQETQYF. CDR3 DNA: TGTGCCAGCAGCCAAGATGTACGACAGGCGGTTAAAAGGGTCCAAGAGACCCAGTACTTC.

The chain joins TRBV2 to TRBJ2-1, with 9 bases lining up with TRBD2. Germline CDR1 is SNHLY and CDR2 is FYNNEI. The CDR3 runs to 14 residues. Losses at the gene ends were 1 base for V and 9 bases for J; bases not matched to a gene: 4. The CDR3 is CASSEVAGALEQFF. CDR3 DNA sequence: TGTGCCAGCAGTGAAGTAGCGGGAGCTCTTGAGCAGTTCTTC.

In DNA, the CDR3 is TGTGCCAGCAGCAGAGCCACTAACTATGGCTACACCTTC. Translated: CASSRATNYGYTF. This chain connects TRBV5-6 to TRBJ1-2; no clear D gene. V was clipped by 4 bases and J by 0 bases, with 7 bases between them. This CDR3 contains 13 residues. The germline gives CDR1 SGHDT, CDR2 YYEEEE.

This clone was detected only a few times. This chain joins TRBV29-1 and TRBJ1-5; D unclear. The V end was cut by 8 bases, the J end by 3 bases, with 14 bases between. CDR3 size: 13 residues. Germline-derived CDR1 and CDR2 are SQVTM and ANQGSEA. The CDR3 nucleotides read TGCAGCACCGGGGAAACGGCCAATCAGCCCCAGCATTTT. Translation: CSTGETANQPQHF.

This chain uses TRBV7-2 with TRBJ2-5; 7 bases align to TRBD1. Germline-derived CDR1 and CDR2 are SGHTA and FQGNSA. This CDR3 spans 14 amino acids. J lost 2 bases, V lost 4 bases, and 4 bases had no gene match. The CDR3 coding sequence is TGTGCCAGCAGCTCGGGACAGACACAAGAGACCCAGTACTTC. It is translated as CASSSGQTQETQYF.

The chain is built from TRBV19 and TRBJ2-3, with D perhaps TRBD1 (5 bases). CDR3 length: 14 residues. Per germline, CDR1 LNHDA and CDR2 SQIVND (reference sequence). V was clipped by 8 bases and J by 1 base, with 13 bases between them. This CDR3 reads CASQKWGRTDTQYF. CDR3 nucleotides: TGTGCCAGTCAGAAATGGGGCCGCACAGATACGCAGTATTTT.

The rearrangement joins TRBV28 to TRBJ1-4; no definite D call. V gave up 2 bases and J gave up 9 bases, with 4 bases separating them. Germline V CDR1 and CDR2: MDHEN, SYDVKM. CDR3 length equals 11 residues. The CDR3 DNA reads TGTGCCAGCAGTTTAGGGCAAAAACTGTTTTTT. This gives the protein CASSLGQKLFF.

V and J are TRBV12-5 and TRBJ2-5; possible D gene TRBD1, 6 bases. Germline CDR1 LGHNT, CDR2 FRNRAP. This CDR3 is 13 amino acids long. V shed 4 bases and J shed 2 bases, with 8 bases lying between them. CDR3 sequence reads: CASGSTGQETQYF. The CDR3 DNA sequence: TGTGCTAGTGGTTCGACAGGACAAGAGACCCAGTACTTC.

The chain uses TRBV4-3 and TRBJ1-2, with D perhaps TRBD1 (5 bases). Germline CDR1 and CDR2: LGHNA and YSLEER. Trimming cost V 0 bases and J 8 bases, with 13 bases left between them. The CDR3 extends over 14 amino acids. In DNA, the CDR3 is TGCGCCAGCAGCCAAGATTTCGGGGGAGGGGGCTACACCTTC. Protein sequence: CASSQDFGGGGYTF.

V and J are TRBV27 and TRBJ2-3; TRBD2 aligns across 8 bases. Germline V lookup: CDR1 MNHEY, CDR2 SMNVEV (reference sequence). V lost 5 bases, J lost 2 bases, and 9 bases stayed unmatched. The CDR3 sequence is 16 residues long. CDR3 sequence reads: CASSPNRGGFTDTQYF. The DNA for the CDR3 is TGTGCCAGCAGTCCCAATCGGGGGGGGTTCACAGATACGCAGTATTTT.

The chain employs TRBV30 and TRBJ1-3; D gene unclear. Germline V lookup: CDR1 GTSNPN, CDR2 SVGIG (reference sequence). The CDR3 runs 14 residues. The V end was cut by 0 bases, the J end by 4 bases, with 10 bases between. The CDR3 DNA sequence: TGTGCCTGGAGTGTTACGGGAAGCGGAAACACCATATATTTT. Residues: CAWSVTGSGNTIYF.

The CDR3 DNA is TGTGCTAGTGTCTTACAGAGTAAGAACACTGAAGCTTTCTTT. Translating gives CASVLQSKNTEAFF. The V call is TRBV12-5, the J call TRBJ1-1; D unclear. Trimming shortened V by 7 bases and J by 1 base, and 13 bases separated the two germline ends. This CDR3 contains 14 residues. Per the germline V gene, CDR1 is LGHNT and CDR2 is FRNRAP. Looking up the rest from reference TRBV12-5 and TRBJ1-1 gives the full variable domain: DARVTQTPRHKVTEMGQEVTMRCQPILGHNTVFWYRQTMMQGLELLAYFRNRAPLDDSGMPKDRFSAEMPDATLATLKIQPSEPRDSAVYFCASVLQSKNTEAFFGQGTRLTVV.

This chain links TRBV6-1 with TRBJ1-6; D unresolved. Germline V lookup: CDR1 MNHNS, CDR2 SASEGT. This CDR3 is built from 15 residues. Trimming stripped 2 bases from V and 10 bases from J, with 15 bases between. This CDR3 is CASSESGQFGSPLHF. CDR3 in DNA: TGTGCCAGCAGTGAAAGCGGCCAATTCGGGTCACCCCTCCACTTT.

This clone was observed at least ten times. The chain is built from TRBV9 and TRBJ2-2, with D hard to call. The V and J ends lost 2 bases and 4 bases respectively, with 12 bases between them. The CDR3 totals 15 residues. From germline, CDR1 is SGDLS and CDR2 YYNGEE. CDR3 in DNA: TGTGCCAGCAGCGTTACCCCGCCCGGCACCGGGGAGCTGTTTTTT. Translation: CASSVTPPGTGELFF.

This sequence joins TRBV30 and TRBJ1-2; 9 bases align to TRBD1. This CDR3 has 16 residues. The germline V gene has CDR1 GTSNPN and CDR2 SVGIG (reference sequence). Trimming took 1 base from V and 8 from J; bases not matched to a gene: 14. CDR3 nucleotides: TGTGCCTGGAGTGCCCGTACAGGGGGCGCTTCGGGAGGCTACACCTTC. It specifies CAWSARTGGASGGYTF.

The chain joins TRBV6-5 to TRBJ1-1; D is unresolved. The V and J ends lost 0 bases and 10 bases respectively, with 9 bases between them. CDR1 is MNHEY and CDR2 is SVGAGI in the germline V gene. The CDR3 extends over 12 amino acids. The CDR3 region is CASSYSTDRAFF. CDR3 nucleotides: TGTGCCAGCAGTTACTCCACAGATAGAGCTTTCTTT.

This clone was detected once. The rearrangement links TRBV27 to TRBJ1-1; D is perhaps TRBD1 (5 bases). This CDR3 region has 15 residues. Trimming removed 5 bases from V and 3 bases from J, with 16 bases in between. The germline V gene has CDR1 MNHEY and CDR2 SMNVEV (reference sequence). The CDR3 here is CASSSLSKGYTEAFF. For the CDR3, the DNA is TGTGCCAGCAGTAGTTTATCGAAGGGGTACACTGAAGCTTTCTTT.